Reported below is one T cell receptor beta chain. Per the germline V gene, CDR1 is SGHVS and CDR2 is FNYEAQ. Trimming cost V 5 bases and J 4 bases, with 15 bases left between them. The CDR3 length is 15 residues. This sample is part of a study of blood T cell repertoires in COVID-19. Overall study: Some COVID-19 samples were acute and others convalescent; all came from the United States, Italy and Spain. T cells, B-cell-depleted T cells, or PBMCs provided the cDNA or gDNA that served as material.

TCRdb's table, derived via immunoSEQ multiplex PCR, lists solely in-frame clones and lacks some. The table has under 350,000 clones, 80% to 90% seen once. The sequencing sample was made of PBMCs or T cells enriched from blood (not recorded which). The receptor was isolated from a woman aged 40 to 50 with acute COVID-19. V and J are TRBV7-6 and TRBJ1-3, with D hard to call. The CDR3 loop reads CASSPRMVAGNTIYF. The CDR3 nucleotides are TGTGCCAGCAGCCCCCGGATGGTAGCAGGAAACACCATATATTTT.